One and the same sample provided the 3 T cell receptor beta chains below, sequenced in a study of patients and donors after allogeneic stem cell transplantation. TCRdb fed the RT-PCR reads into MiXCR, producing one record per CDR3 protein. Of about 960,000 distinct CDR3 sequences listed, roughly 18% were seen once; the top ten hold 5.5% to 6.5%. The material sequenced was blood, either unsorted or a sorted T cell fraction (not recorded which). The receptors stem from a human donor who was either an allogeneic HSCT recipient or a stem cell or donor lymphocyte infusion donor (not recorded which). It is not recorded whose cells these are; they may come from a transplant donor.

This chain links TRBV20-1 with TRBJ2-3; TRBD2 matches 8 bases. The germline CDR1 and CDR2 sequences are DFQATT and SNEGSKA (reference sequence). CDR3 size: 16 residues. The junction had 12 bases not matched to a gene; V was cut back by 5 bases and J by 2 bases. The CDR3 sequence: CSAYQLSGAYTDTQYF. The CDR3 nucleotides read TGCAGTGCTTACCAGCTTAGCGGGGCATACACAGATACGCAGTATTTT.

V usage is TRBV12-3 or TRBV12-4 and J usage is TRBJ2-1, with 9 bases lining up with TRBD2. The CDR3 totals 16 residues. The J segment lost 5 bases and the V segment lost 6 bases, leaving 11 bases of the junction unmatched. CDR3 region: CASSHAGGTLHNEQFF. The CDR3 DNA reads TGTGCCAGCAGCCACGCGGGGGGGACTCTCCACAATGAGCAGTTCTTC.

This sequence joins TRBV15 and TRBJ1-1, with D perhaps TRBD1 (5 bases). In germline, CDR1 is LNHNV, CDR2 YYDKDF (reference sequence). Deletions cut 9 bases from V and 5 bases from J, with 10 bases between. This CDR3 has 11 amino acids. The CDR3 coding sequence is TGTGCCACTACCAGGGATACTGAAGCTTTCTTT. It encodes CATTRDTEAFF.